Listed below are T cell receptor beta chains from one sample, sequenced in a study of T-cell reconstitution after alpha-beta-depleted transplantation in children. MiXCR, applied by TCRdb to the PCR reads, yields one record per CDR3 protein. Of hundreds of thousands of distinct CDR3 sequences in the sample, around 7.5% were seen once. Sequenced here: PBMCs, mostly from graft donor cells, sampled 180 days after TCRalphabeta/CD19-depleted stem cell transplant. These receptors came from a male patient under 18 who had a stem cell transplant for acute lymphoblastic leukemia, so the T cells may come from the graft donor. Both conserved end residues are part of each CDR3. A D gene is named only where the DNA matches it firmly. Clone size is shown for a subset of rows, as once, few, many or a class of expanded clone.

v_call	j_call	clone_size	d_call	cdr3_nt	cdr3_aa
TRBV5-1	TRBJ2-7	few	TRBD2	TGCGCCAGCAGCCCTCCAGGTAGCGGGGGTTGGTACGAGCAGTACTTC	CASSPPGSGGWYEQYF
TRBV14	TRBJ2-1	many	-	TGTGCCAGCAGTGGTTGGACGTCTTACAATGAGCAGTTCTTC	CASSGWTSYNEQFF
TRBV7-9	TRBJ2-7	many	TRBD2	TGTGCCAGCAGCTTAGGGGTTAGCGGGAGCCACGAGCAGTACTTC	CASSLGVSGSHEQYF
TRBV4-3	TRBJ2-7	many	-	TGCGCCAGCAGCCAAGATCCAGGGCCCACCTACGAGCAGTACTTC	CASSQDPGPTYEQYF
TRBV7-6	TRBJ1-6	many	-	TGTGCCAGCAGCCCGGGACTGTTTAATTCACCCCTCCACTTT	CASSPGLFNSPLHF
TRBV5-6	TRBJ2-7	many	-	TGTGCCAGCAGCTTGATCGGGGCGGGGGAGCAGTACTTC	CASSLIGAGEQYF
TRBV7-2	TRBJ1-2	many	-	TGTGCCAGCAGCTTAGCGGTAAACTATGGCTACACCTTC	CASSLAVNYGYTF
TRBV29-1	TRBJ2-7	many	-	TGCAGCGTTGTGTGGGGACCGGGGCAGTACTTC	CSVVWGPGQYF
TRBV11-2	TRBJ2-1	many	TRBD2	TGTGCCAGCAGCTTAGAACGGCGGGGGGGCCGACGGTTCTTC	CASSLERRGGRRFF
TRBV20-1	TRBJ1-1	many	-	TGCAGTGCTAGAGACAGGGGTCCTATGATGAACACTGAAGCTTTCTTT	CSARDRGPMMNTEAFF
TRBV10-3	TRBJ2-3	-	-	TGTGCCACCGAGGACAGCCGTGGGGATACGCAGTATTTT	CATEDSRGDTQYF
TRBV5-1	TRBJ2-2	many	TRBD2	TGCGCCAGCAGCCAAACTAGCGGGGGGCCTACCGGGGAGCTGTTTTTT	CASSQTSGGPTGELFF
TRBV6-6	TRBJ2-4	many	TRBD1	TGTGCCAGCAGAGGACAGGGGGGCTTTTTTAAAAACATTCAGTACTTC	CASRGQGGFFKNIQYF
TRBV23-1	TRBJ2-7	few	TRBD1	TGCGCCAGCAGTCGCGGACAGGGGGGTGTCGAGCAGTACTTC	CASSRGQGGVEQYF
TRBV20-1	TRBJ2-7	many	-	TGCAGTGCTAGAGAGGGGACCTACGAGCAGTACTTC	CSAREGTYEQYF
TRBV7-9	TRBJ1-1	many	TRBD1	TGTGCCAGCAGCACGACAGGGGCGAACACTGAAGCTTTCTTT	CASSTTGANTEAFF
TRBV21-1	TRBJ2-7	many	-	TGTGAATTACGGGACACCCTCTACGAGCAGTACTTC	CELRDTLYEQYF
TRBV12-3/TRBV12-4	TRBJ2-1	many	TRBD1	TGTGCCAGCAGTGATATATGGACAGGTTACAATGAGCAGTTCTTC	CASSDIWTGYNEQFF
TRBV6-2/TRBV6-3	TRBJ2-5	many	-	TGTGCCAGCAGTCACGGGGGTAGCCAAGAGACCCAGTACTTC	CASSHGGSQETQYF
TRBV28	TRBJ2-7	many	-	TGTGCCAGCAGTTCTCACCTCTCGGGACGGACTGGCGAGCAGTACTTC	CASSSHLSGRTGEQYF
TRBV3-1	TRBJ1-5	few	TRBD1	TGTGCCAGCAGCCTCCGGGACAGTGCCAATCAGCCCCAGCATTTT	CASSLRDSANQPQHF
TRBV11-2	TRBJ1-2	many	-	TGTGCCAGCAGCTCGAGGCAGCCAGGTCTTGGCTACACCTTC	CASSSRQPGLGYTF
TRBV7-9	TRBJ2-7	many	TRBD2	TGTGCCAGCAGCTTAGGACTAGCGGGGGTATCCTACGAGCAGTACTTC	CASSLGLAGVSYEQYF
TRBV20-1	TRBJ1-1	many	-	TGCAGTGCTAGAGATACGGACGGTAACACTGAAGCTTTCTTT	CSARDTDGNTEAFF
TRBV25-1	TRBJ2-5	many	TRBD2	TGTGCCAGCAGTGTATCTCCGGGACTAGGAAAAGAGACCCAGTACTTC	CASSVSPGLGKETQYF
TRBV4-1	TRBJ2-2	few	-	TGCGCCAGCAGCCAAGATGGAAGTCCAGGGACGAACACCGGGGAGCTGTTTTTT	CASSQDGSPGTNTGELFF
TRBV9	TRBJ2-2	many	-	TGTGCCAGCAGCCCCCAACTTTTCACCACCGGGGAGCTGTTTTTT	CASSPQLFTTGELFF
TRBV20-1	TRBJ2-7	many	-	TGCAGTGCTAGAGAAAGGGGCCGTACCTACGAGCAGTACTTC	CSARERGRTYEQYF
TRBV18	TRBJ2-1	many	-	TGTGCCAGCTCACCACAACCGAGCTCCTACAATGAGCAGTTCTTC	CASSPQPSSYNEQFF
TRBV5-1	TRBJ1-1	many	-	TGCGCCAGCAGGGTCGGACAGCCCACTGAAGCTTTCTTT	CASRVGQPTEAFF
TRBV7-9	TRBJ2-1	many	TRBD2	TGTGCCAGCAGCCTAGCGGGAGCAATGAACAATGAGCAGTTCTTC	CASSLAGAMNNEQFF
TRBV29-1	TRBJ1-4	many	-	TGCAGCTCGCGGGGCAGGGATGAAAAACTGTTTTTT	CSSRGRDEKLFF
TRBV10-1	TRBJ1-1	-	-	TGCGCCAGCACCAACCTACAGGGAACTGAAGCTTTCTTT	CASTNLQGTEAFF
TRBV7-9	TRBJ2-7	many	-	TGTGCCAGCAGCCAGGACCGATCCCCCCTCGAGCAGTACTTC	CASSQDRSPLEQYF
TRBV10-3	TRBJ2-1	many	-	TGTGCCATCAGTGGGGACTCCACGAGCTCCTACAATGAGCAGTTCTTC	CAISGDSTSSYNEQFF
TRBV6-1	TRBJ1-5	many	TRBD1	TGTGCCAGCACCAAGGACAGGGCCATAAGCAATCAGCCCCAGCATTTT	CASTKDRAISNQPQHF
TRBV6-2/TRBV6-3	TRBJ1-2	-	-	TGTGCCAGCAGTCCTGGACGGGCCGAGGCGAACCATGGCTACACCTTC	CASSPGRAEANHGYTF
TRBV6-1	TRBJ2-2	many	-	TGTGCCAGCAGCCCGATACCTCCGGGACACTACACCGGGGAGCTGTTTTTT	CASSPIPPGHYTGELFF
TRBV12-3/TRBV12-4	TRBJ1-2	many	-	TGTGCCAGCAGCCGACAAACCGTCTATGGCTACACCTTC	CASSRQTVYGYTF
TRBV19	TRBJ2-4	many	TRBD1	TGTGCCAGTAGTATAAGGGACAGAGTAGCCAAAAACATTCAGTACTTC	CASSIRDRVAKNIQYF
TRBV28	TRBJ1-6	many	-	TGTGCCAGCGGTAAACCGGCGGCTTATAATTCACCCCTCCACTTT	CASGKPAAYNSPLHF
TRBV28	TRBJ2-1	many	TRBD2	TGTGCCAGCAGTTTGGGACTAGCTGAGCAGTTCTTC	CASSLGLAEQFF
TRBV11-2	TRBJ2-3	many	-	TGTGCCAGCAGCTCCCGGGCGGGCGCGAAAACAGATACGCAGTATTTT	CASSSRAGAKTDTQYF